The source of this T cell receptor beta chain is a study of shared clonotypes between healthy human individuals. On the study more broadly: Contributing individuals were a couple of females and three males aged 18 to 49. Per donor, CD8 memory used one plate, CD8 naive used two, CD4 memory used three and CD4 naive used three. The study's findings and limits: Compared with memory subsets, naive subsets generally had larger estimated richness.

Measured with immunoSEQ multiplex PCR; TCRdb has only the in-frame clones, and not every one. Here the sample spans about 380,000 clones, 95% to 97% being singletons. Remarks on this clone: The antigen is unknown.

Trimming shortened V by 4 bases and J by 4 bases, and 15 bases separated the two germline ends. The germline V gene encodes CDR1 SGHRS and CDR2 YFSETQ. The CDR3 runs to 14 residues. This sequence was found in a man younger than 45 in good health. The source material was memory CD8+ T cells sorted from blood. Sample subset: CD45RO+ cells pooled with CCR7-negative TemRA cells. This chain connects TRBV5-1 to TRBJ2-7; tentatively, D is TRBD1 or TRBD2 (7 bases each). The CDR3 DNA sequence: TGCGCCAGCAGCGTAGGGGAGGGGGCGTACGAGCAGTACTTC. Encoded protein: CASSVGEGAYEQYF.